This T cell receptor beta chain was sequenced for a study of memory CD4+ T cells and cytomegalovirus serostatus. On the study more broadly: Of the healthy Belgian adults, 9 were CMV seropositive and 20 to 30 seronegative. Findings and limits, study-wide: Repertoires predicted CMV serostatus with median bootstrapped AUC of approximately 0.94.

Clones were sequenced by immunoSEQ multiplex PCR, and TCRdb holds only the in-frame ones, with some missing. Seen here are about 56,000 clones, about four fifths observed once, and the top ten hold around 0.38%. The sort gate was single viable CD3+CD4+CD8-CD45RO+ cells for memory CD4+ T cells. CD4+ T cells were isolated by positive magnetic selection. Germline CDR1 is MDHEN and CDR2 is SYDVKM. The J segment lost 5 bases and the V segment lost 2 bases, leaving 2 bases of the junction unmatched. The length of the CDR3 is 13 residues. A remark on this clone: Antigen: not known.

This sequence was found in an adult in good health and CMV-seronegative. The chain joins TRBV28 to TRBJ1-1; 7 bases are a match to TRBD1. The specimen was memory CD4+ T cells from blood. In DNA form, the CDR3 reads TGTGCCAGCAGTTTACGACAGGGAACTGAAGCTTTCTTT. As protein: CASSLRQGTEAFF.